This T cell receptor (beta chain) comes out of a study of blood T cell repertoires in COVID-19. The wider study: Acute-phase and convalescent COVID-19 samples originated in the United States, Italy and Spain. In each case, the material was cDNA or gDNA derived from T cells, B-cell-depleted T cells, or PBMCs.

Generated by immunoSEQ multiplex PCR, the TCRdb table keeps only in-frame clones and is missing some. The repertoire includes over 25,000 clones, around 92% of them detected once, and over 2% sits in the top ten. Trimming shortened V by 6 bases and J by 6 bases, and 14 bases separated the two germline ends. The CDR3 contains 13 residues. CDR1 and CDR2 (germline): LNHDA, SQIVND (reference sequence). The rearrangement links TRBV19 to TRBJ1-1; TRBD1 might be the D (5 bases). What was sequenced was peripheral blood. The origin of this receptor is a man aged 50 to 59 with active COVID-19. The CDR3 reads CASRTSREAEAFF. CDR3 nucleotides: TGTGCCAGTAGGACATCCAGGGAGGCTGAAGCTTTCTTT.